This T cell receptor beta chain was sequenced in a study of T cells in Graves' hyperthyroidism and ophthalmopathy. Germline CDR1 and CDR2: DFQATT and SNEGSKA (reference sequence). Trimming pared 2 bases from V and 8 bases from J, leaving 21 bases between. There are 15 residues in the CDR3. The source material, RNA transcripts, was used to amplify TCR beta CDR3 regions. In the first-round RT-PCR of the TCR CDR3, the HTBI primer set was used. TCRdb reprocessed the multiplex PCR reads with MiXCR, giving one entry per CDR3 protein. This sample has approximately 700,000 distinct CDR3 sequences, with roughly 15% found just once. The table lists this clonotype with many counts.

Sequencing used blood. The TCR was taken from a man aged 18 to 29 with Graves' hyperthyroidism. The chain links TRBV20-1 to TRBJ1-2; maybe TRBD1 (5 bases). The CDR3 sequence: CSARFPGRIEGGYTF. In DNA form, the CDR3 reads TGCAGTGCTAGATTTCCGGGACGGATAGAGGGGGGCTACACCTTC.